The 8 T cell receptor beta chains given below trace back to one sample, sequenced in a study of a mutant IDH1 vaccine in newly diagnosed glioma. Libraries were prepared by immunoSEQ multiplex PCR; TCRdb keeps only in-frame clonotypes and omits some of them. Among tens of thousands of clones listed, just over 90% were seen once. What these receptors recognize is not known. Indicated time point: week 5, during vaccination. Doses comprised 300 ug of mutant IDH1 20-mer peptide each, plus topical imiquimod. This specimen was PBMCs, taken from a glioma patient whose treatment included an IDH1 peptide vaccine. The receptor source for this set is a man aged 45-65 years with glioma.

The rearrangement uses TRBV5-1 and TRBJ2-3; 10 nucleotides match TRBD2. Germline V gene sequence: CDR1 SGHRS, CDR2 YFSETQ. The V and J ends lost 4 bases and 0 bases, in that order; junction bases with no gene match: 8. This CDR3 region has 17 residues. The CDR3: CASSGASGGLSTDTQYF. The CDR3, as DNA: TGCGCCAGCAGCGGGGCTAGCGGGGGCCTCAGCACAGATACGCAGTATTTT.

J is TRBJ1-2 and V is TRBV4-2; 10 bases are a match to TRBD1. From germline, CDR1 is LGHNA and CDR2 YNFKEQ. This CDR3 has 19 amino acids. V lost 0 bases, J lost 8 bases, and 18 bases stayed unmatched. CDR3 in DNA: TGTGCCAGCAGCCAAGACGGCAGGGACAGGGGCCAAGGGGGTCTCGGCTACACCTTC. Protein sequence: CASSQDGRDRGQGGLGYTF.

The chain is built from TRBV6-4 and TRBJ2-2; 14 nucleotides match TRBD2. Germline loops: CDR1 MRHNA, CDR2 SNTAGT. The CDR3 totals 14 residues. V was pared by 10 bases and J by 5 bases, with 3 bases of the junction left unmatched. For the CDR3, the DNA is TGTGCCACCAGGACTAGCGGGAGGACCGGGGAGCTGTTTTTT. Translation gives CATRTSGRTGELFF.

This chain joins TRBV6-5 and TRBJ1-6; D is perhaps TRBD1 (6 bases). The V end was cut by 5 bases, the J end by 9 bases, with 17 bases between. Looked up from germline, CDR1 is MNHEY and CDR2 is SVGAGI. This CDR3 has 15 residues. The CDR3 loop reads CASSRRDNSGSPLHF. The CDR3, as DNA: TGTGCCAGCAGTCGCCGGGACAACAGTGGTTCACCCCTCCACTTT.

The V gene is TRBV7-2, the J gene TRBJ2-2, with D perhaps matching TRBD1 or TRBD2 (6 bases each). The germline V gene encodes CDR1 SGHTA and CDR2 FQGNSA. The CDR3 covers 17 residues. Trimming removed 3 bases from V and 5 bases from J, with 19 bases in between. The CDR3 sequence is CASSLDPLGGLTGELFF. The CDR3 coding sequence is TGTGCCAGCAGCTTGGACCCTCTGGGGGGCCTAACCGGGGAGCTGTTTTTT.

The chain uses TRBV7-2 and TRBJ2-1; the match to TRBD2 covers 8 bases. Germline CDR1 reads SGHTA; CDR2 reads FQGNSA. Trimming cost V 6 bases and J 5 bases; bases outside gene matches: 9. This CDR3 contains 15 residues. For the CDR3, the DNA is TGTGCCAGCAGGCAGGCGGGGACTAGTAACAATGAGCAGTTCTTC. Protein product: CASRQAGTSNNEQFF.

The V and J genes are TRBV5-6 and TRBJ2-7; TRBD2 agrees at 8 bases. V lost 5 bases, J lost 0 bases, and 4 bases stayed unmatched. The CDR3 totals 14 residues. The germline CDR1 and CDR2 sequences are SGHDT and YYEEEE. Here the CDR3 DNA reads TGTGCCAGCAGGGGCGGGAGGAGCTCCTACGAGCAGTACTTC. Its protein product is CASRGGRSSYEQYF.

The rearrangement links TRBV5-6 to TRBJ2-3; D gene ambiguous. Trimming took 2 bases from V and 4 from J, leaving 2 bases between them. The CDR3 sequence is 11 residues long. CDR1 and CDR2 (germline): SGHDT, YYEEEE. DNA of the CDR3: TGTGCCAGCAGCTTATCAGATACGCAGTATTTT. Its translation: CASSLSDTQYF.